Shown below are 18 T cell receptor beta chains from a single sample sequenced in a study of read filtering for tumor transcriptome and immune sequencing. This library used about 360 ng RNA and molecular barcoded adaptors spanning alpha/delta and beta/gamma chains. TCRdb re-called the reads through MiXCR, storing one row per CDR3 protein. The profile covers 45,000 to 55,000 distinct CDR3 sequences, with 9.5% to 15% appearing a single time and 13% to 15% taken by the ten largest. The sequenced material came from a population of CD138-negative cells sorted from bone marrow. The origin of the receptors is a donor older than 35 with multiple myeloma.

This clonotype has ten or more counts. V gene TRBV4-1 combines with J gene TRBJ2-7, with D uncertain. The CDR3 is made up of 13 amino acids. The germline CDR1 and CDR2 sequences are MGHRA and YSYEKL. Trimming took 4 bases from V and 1 from J, leaving 8 bases between them. CDR3 protein: CASSLGSSYEQYF. The CDR3 DNA is TGCGCCAGCAGCCTCGGGTCGTCCTACGAGCAGTACTTC.

The gene calls are TRBV6-5 and TRBJ2-2; D not resolved. The CDR3 is made up of 14 amino acids. Trimming stripped 0 bases from V and 5 bases from J, with 7 bases between. From germline, CDR1 is MNHEY and CDR2 SVGAGI. The CDR3 coding sequence is TGTGCCAGCAGTTACTCTACTGTAACCGGGGAGCTGTTTTTT. Protein: CASSYSTVTGELFF.

This clonotype was detected ten times or more. The rearrangement links TRBV6-1 to TRBJ2-3; TRBD1 aligns across 7 bases. CDR1 is MNHNS, CDR2 SASEGT, per germline. V lost 8 bases to trimming and J lost 0 bases; unmatched junction nucleotides: 8. The CDR3 has 15 residues. DNA for the CDR3: TGTGCCAGCGGGGATTCAGGGGGTAGCACAGATACGCAGTATTTT. Amino acids: CASGDSGGSTDTQYF.

The sample holds many counts of this clonotype. The chain uses TRBV18 and TRBJ2-5; D is unresolved. CDR1 KGHSH and CDR2 LQKENI come from the germline V gene. The CDR3 totals 13 residues. V was clipped by 3 bases and J by 5 bases, with 10 bases between them. The CDR3 is CASSPGTAETQYF. DNA for the CDR3: TGTGCCAGCTCACCGGGAACCGCGGAGACCCAGTACTTC.

This clonotype has just a few counts. This chain joins TRBV3-1 and TRBJ2-1; no reliable D call. The V gene's germline CDR1 is LGHDT and CDR2 YNNKEL (reference sequence). V was pared by 4 bases and J by 5 bases, with 18 bases between. CDR3 size: 16 residues. The CDR3 DNA reads TGTGCCAGCAGCCGAGGTGCGTTCAGACTGGACAATGAGCAGTTCTTC. Amino acid sequence: CASSRGAFRLDNEQFF.

This clonotype was detected many times. This chain links TRBV7-6 with TRBJ2-1; 10 nucleotides agree with TRBD2. V lost 3 bases to trimming and J lost 4 bases; unmatched junction nucleotides: 3. This CDR3 spans 15 amino acids. Per germline, CDR1 SGHVS and CDR2 FNYEAQ. CDR3 protein: CASSFTSGAYNEQFF. The CDR3 DNA reads as TGTGCCAGCAGCTTTACTAGCGGGGCATACAATGAGCAGTTCTTC.

A remark on this clonotype: A far larger clone is just one base off, so this is likely a read error. The J gene is TRBJ2-1, the V gene TRBV11-3, with 10 bases aligning to TRBD1. Per germline, CDR1 SGHNT and CDR2 YENEEA. This CDR3 has 17 amino acids. The CDR3 DNA reads as TGTGCCAGCAGCTTAGGTTCCGGGACAGGGGCCTACAATGGGCAGTTCTTC. Its translation is CASSLGSGTGAYNGQFF.

Many counts were recorded for this clonotype. The chain employs TRBV6-5 and TRBJ1-2; perhaps TRBD1 as D (5 bases). With 6 bases removed from V and 5 bases from J, the gap between germline ends came to 19 bases. CDR1 is MNHEY and CDR2 is SVGAGI in the germline V gene. There are 15 residues in the CDR3. The CDR3 sequence: CASSSDPGTQYGYTF. The CDR3 DNA is TGTGCCAGCAGCTCCGACCCCGGGACTCAGTATGGCTACACCTTC.

The sample holds many counts of this clonotype. Here the CDR3 reads CASSRNRGRGTEAFF. The DNA for the CDR3 is TGTGCCAGCAGTCGGAACAGGGGGCGAGGCACTGAAGCTTTCTTT. This chain joins TRBV12-3 or TRBV12-4 and TRBJ1-1; 9 nucleotides line up with TRBD1. CDR3 length: 15 amino acids. The ends lost 5 bases at V and 4 bases at J; junction bases unmatched: 8.

In its sample, this clonotype was seen many times. The rearrangement joins TRBV24-1 to TRBJ2-5, with 8 bases aligning to TRBD1. This CDR3 contains 15 residues. The trim removed 3 bases at V and 4 bases at J, leaving 6 bases unmatched. Germline V CDR1 and CDR2: KGHDR, SFDVKD. The CDR3 reads CATSDPRGQGETQYF. CDR3 nucleotide sequence: TGTGCCACCAGTGATCCCCGAGGACAGGGAGAGACCCAGTACTTC.

In regard to this clonotype: This sequence is one base from a far larger clone and is likely a read error. The chain joins TRBV6-6 to TRBJ1-6, with a weak D call TRBD1 (5 bases). The CDR3 loop spans 15 amino acids. Between the trimmed V and J ends, which lost 4 bases and 6 bases, there was a span of 13 bases. Germline lookup yields CDR1 MNHNY and CDR2 SVGAGI (reference sequence). CDR3 coding DNA: TGTGCCAGCAGTTTCGACGGGGCAGCTAATTCACCCCTCCACTTT. Translated: CASSFDGAANSPLHF.

Ten or more counts support this clonotype. The rearrangement uses TRBV19 and TRBJ2-2; possible D gene TRBD2, 5 bases. Trimming left V 6 bases short and J 7 bases short, with 18 bases between. Germline lookup yields CDR1 LNHDA and CDR2 SQIVND (reference sequence). This CDR3 has 15 amino acids. The DNA of the CDR3 is TGTGCCAGTAGAACTTCCTGGACTGCGGTCGGGGAGCTGTTTTTT. Its protein product is CASRTSWTAVGELFF.

The V gene is TRBV11-2, the J gene TRBJ2-5, with 10 bases that match TRBD2. Trimming at V came to 4 bases and at J to 5 bases, leaving 10 bases not matched to a gene. The CDR3 spans 16 residues. Germline V lookup: CDR1 SGHAT, CDR2 FQNNGV. The CDR3: CASSSLEREGRETQYF. In DNA, the CDR3 is TGTGCCAGCAGCTCACTAGAGCGGGAGGGCCGGGAGACCCAGTACTTC.

This clonotype was detected ten times or more. The chain carries TRBV7-9 and TRBJ1-3; 7 bases align to TRBD1. CDR1 is SEHNR and CDR2 is FQNEAQ in the germline V gene (reference sequence). V trimming: 5 bases; J trimming: 4 bases; junction bases outside the gene matches: 2. This CDR3 region has 13 residues. The chain's CDR3 is CASSPTGGNTIYF. The CDR3 DNA follows: TGTGCCAGCAGCCCGACAGGGGGAAACACCATATATTTT.

Ten or more counts support this clonotype. The CDR3 sequence: CASSLGQGSSYNEQFF. CDR3 coding DNA: TGCGCCAGCAGCTTGGGGCAGGGGAGCTCCTACAATGAGCAGTTCTTC. The rearrangement uses TRBV5-1 and TRBJ2-1, with D maybe TRBD1 (6 bases). V dropped 0 bases and J dropped 0 bases, with 10 bases sitting between them. The CDR3 totals 16 residues. Germline CDR1 is SGHRS and CDR2 is YFSETQ. Complete variable domain (other parts from reference TRBV5-1 and TRBJ2-1): KAGVTQTPRYLIKTRGQQVTLSCSPISGHRSVSWYQQTPGQGLQFLFEYFSETQRNKGNFPGRFSGRQFSNSRSEMNVSTLELGDSALYLCASSLGQGSSYNEQFFGPGTRLTVL.

This clonotype has a count of ten or more. The chain carries TRBV29-1 and TRBJ2-5; 10 nucleotides line up with TRBD2. CDR1 and CDR2 from the germline V gene are SQVTM and ANQGSEA. The CDR3 runs 14 residues. Unmatched junction bases numbered 4, after V lost 6 bases and J lost 0 bases. The CDR3 loop is CSVTGTSDQETQYF. In nucleotides, the CDR3 is TGCAGCGTAACCGGGACTAGCGACCAAGAGACCCAGTACTTC.

This clonotype has just a few counts. A much larger clone lies a single base off, so this may be a read error. The rearrangement links TRBV6-2 or TRBV6-3 to TRBJ1-5, with unresolved D. CDR3 size: 13 residues. Germline-derived CDR1 and CDR2 are MNHEY and SVGEGT. The CDR3 spells CASSYTENQPQRF. CDR3 bases: TGTGCCAGCAGTTACACGGAAAATCAGCCCCAGCGTTTT.

Many counts were recorded for this clonotype. The CDR3 region has the DNA TGTGCCAGCAGCAAAGCTTCCTGGGAAACCGGGGAGCTGTTTTTT. Amino acid sequence: CASSKASWETGELFF. The gene calls are TRBV21-1 and TRBJ2-2. TRBV21-1 is a pseudogene. The CDR3 length is 15 residues.